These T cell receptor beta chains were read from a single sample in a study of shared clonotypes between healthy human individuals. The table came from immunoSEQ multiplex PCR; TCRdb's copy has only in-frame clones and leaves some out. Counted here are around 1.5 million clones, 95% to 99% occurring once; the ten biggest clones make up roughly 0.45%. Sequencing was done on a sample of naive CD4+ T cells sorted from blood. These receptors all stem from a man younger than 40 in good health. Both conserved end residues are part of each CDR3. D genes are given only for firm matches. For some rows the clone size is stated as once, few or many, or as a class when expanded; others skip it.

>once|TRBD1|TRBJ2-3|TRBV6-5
CASSSEGQGVDTQYF
TGTGCCAGCAGTTCCGAAGGACAGGGTGTAGATACGCAGTATTTT
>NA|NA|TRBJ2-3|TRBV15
CATSRDQRGTDTQYF
TGTGCCACCAGCAGAGATCAAAGGGGCACAGATACGCAGTATTTT
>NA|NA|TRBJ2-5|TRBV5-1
CASSQHRERQETQYF
TGCGCCAGCAGCCAACACCGGGAGCGACAAGAGACCCAGTACTTC
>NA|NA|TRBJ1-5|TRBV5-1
CASSLTGSNQPQHF
TGCGCCAGCAGCTTGACGGGTAGCAATCAGCCCCAGCATTTT
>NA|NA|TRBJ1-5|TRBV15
CATSRERFRTQHF
TGTGCCACCAGCAGAGAAAGGTTCCGGACCCAGCATTTT
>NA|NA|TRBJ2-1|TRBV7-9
CASSLRETSYNEQFF
TGTGCCAGCAGCTTGAGGGAGACGTCCTACAATGAGCAGTTCTTC
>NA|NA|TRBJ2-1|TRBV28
CASSLDRGTYNEQFF
TGTGCCAGCAGTTTAGACAGAGGAACCTACAATGAGCAGTTCTTC
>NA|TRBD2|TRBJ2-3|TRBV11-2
CASSDTRTSGLTDTQYF
TGTGCCAGCAGCGACACCCGGACTAGCGGCCTCACAGATACGCAGTATTTT
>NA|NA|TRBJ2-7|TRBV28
CASTRSYEQYF
TGTGCCAGCACCAGGAGCTACGAGCAGTACTTC
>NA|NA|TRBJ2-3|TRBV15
CATSRDPPLGADTQYF
TGTGCCACCAGCAGAGATCCCCCCCTGGGGGCAGATACGCAGTATTTT
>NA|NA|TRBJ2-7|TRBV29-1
CSVGPGPYEQYF
TGCAGCGTTGGCCCAGGGCCCTACGAGCAGTACTTC
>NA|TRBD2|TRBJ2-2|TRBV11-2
CASSFRLAENTGELFF
TGTGCCAGCAGCTTTCGACTAGCGGAGAACACCGGGGAGCTGTTTTTT
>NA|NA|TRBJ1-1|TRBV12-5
CASAELGTEAFF
TGTGCTAGTGCCGAATTGGGGACTGAAGCTTTCTTT
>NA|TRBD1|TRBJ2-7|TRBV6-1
CASRRQGYEQYF
TGTGCCAGCAGGAGACAGGGGTACGAGCAGTACTTC
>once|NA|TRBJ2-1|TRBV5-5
CASSLYRPRGDNEQFF
TGTGCCAGCAGCTTGTACCGGCCAAGAGGGGACAATGAGCAGTTCTTC
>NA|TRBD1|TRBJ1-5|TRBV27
CASSRRTGGEQPQHF
TGTGCCAGCAGCCGGAGGACAGGGGGCGAACAGCCCCAGCATTTT
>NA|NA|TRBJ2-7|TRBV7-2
CASSLDQTREQYF
TGTGCCAGCAGCTTAGACCAGACGCGCGAGCAGTACTTC
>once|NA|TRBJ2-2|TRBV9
CASSPGFGELFF
TGTGCCAGCAGCCCCGGGTTCGGGGAGCTGTTTTTT
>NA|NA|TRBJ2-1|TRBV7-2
CASSLAGLAVSYNEQFF
TGTGCCAGCAGCTTAGCGGGGTTAGCGGTCTCCTACAATGAGCAGTTCTTC
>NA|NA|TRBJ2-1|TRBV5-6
CASSRLSGENEQFF
TGTGCCAGCAGCCGCCTGTCAGGGGAGAATGAGCAGTTCTTC
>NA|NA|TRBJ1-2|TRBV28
CASSFTLGIKKGANYGYTF
TGTGCCAGCAGTTTTACTCTCGGTATCAAAAAGGGGGCTAACTATGGCTACACCTTC